The rows below give T cell receptor beta chains drawn from one sample of a study of blood T cells in healthy people across ages. One entry per CDR3 protein results from TCRdb running MiXCR on the 5' RACE reads. The table has about 590,000 distinct CDR3 sequences, roughly 30% seen once. Sequencing was performed on blood. These receptors were obtained from an elderly woman in good health. Both conserved end residues are part of each CDR3. The order of the fields is CDR3 length, V gene, J gene, D gene, clone size, CDR3 protein, CDR3 DNA. A D gene is named only where the DNA matches it firmly. Clone size, where shown, is once, few, many, or a class for clones that have expanded.

13,TRBV12-3/TRBV12-4,TRBJ2-1,NA,NA,CASSFRQGLRQFF,TGTGCCAGCAGTTTCCGCCAGGGATTGCGGCAGTTCTTC
15,TRBV12-3/TRBV12-4,TRBJ1-2,TRBD1,many,CASSLAGTGGGGYTF,TGTGCCAGCAGTCTCGCCGGGACAGGGGGCGGCGGCTACACCTTC
14,TRBV6-2/TRBV6-3,TRBJ1-2,NA,few,CASTPSSTGYGYTF,TGTGCCAGCACCCCTTCCAGCACGGGCTATGGCTACACCTTC
12,TRBV12-3/TRBV12-4,TRBJ1-1,TRBD1,few,CASSPQGAIAFF,TGTGCCAGCAGTCCACAGGGGGCAATAGCTTTCTTT
14,TRBV6-1,TRBJ2-5,NA,once,CASSEGTKGETQYF,TGTGCCAGCAGTGAAGGGACCAAAGGAGAGACCCAGTACTTC
13,TRBV5-1,TRBJ2-4,NA,many,CASSKGRQNIQYF,TGCGCCAGCAGCAAGGGACGACAAAACATTCAGTACTTC
15,TRBV15,TRBJ1-1,TRBD1,NA,CATSSVDRGNTEAFF,TGTGCCACCAGCAGCGTCGACAGGGGAAACACTGAAGCTTTCTTT
15,TRBV20-1,TRBJ1-4,TRBD1,NA,CSARDEGAGREKLFF,TGCAGTGCTAGAGATGAGGGGGCTGGTCGGGAAAAACTGTTTTTT
15,TRBV5-1,TRBJ1-2,TRBD1,many,CASSGTGQGNYGYTF,TGCGCCAGCAGCGGAACGGGACAGGGGAACTATGGCTACACCTTC
16,TRBV12-3/TRBV12-4,TRBJ2-6,TRBD2,many,CASTRPGGAGANVLTF,TGTGCCAGCACCAGACCGGGGGGGGCCGGGGCCAACGTCCTGACTTTC
15,TRBV7-3,TRBJ2-7,NA,NA,CANSPLSGPYNEQYF,TGTGCCAACAGCCCTTTGAGCGGCCCCTACAATGAGCAGTACTTC
18,TRBV5-5,TRBJ1-2,TRBD1,many,CASSDPRVLLGQGKGYTF,TGTGCCAGCAGCGACCCCCGTGTTTTACTGGGACAGGGAAAAGGCTACACCTTC
13,TRBV6-2/TRBV6-3,TRBJ1-2,NA,NA,CASSYVQLYGYTF,TGTGCCAGCAGTTACGTACAGCTCTATGGCTACACCTTC
16,TRBV30,TRBJ1-6,TRBD1,NA,CAWSFGQGAANSPLHF,TGTGCCTGGAGTTTTGGACAGGGGGCCGCTAATTCACCCCTCCACTTT
14,TRBV30,TRBJ1-6,TRBD1,NA,CAWSPGTGDSPLHF,TGTGCCTGGAGTCCTGGGACAGGGGATTCACCCCTCCACTTT
14,TRBV5-1,TRBJ1-1,NA,NA,CASSERGGRTEAFF,TGCGCCAGCAGCGAGAGGGGGGGACGGACTGAAGCTTTCTTT
17,TRBV7-2,TRBJ2-7,TRBD1,many,CASSLGRRDRGRYEQYF,TGTGCCAGCAGCTTAGGGCGCCGGGACAGGGGGCGTTACGAGCAGTACTTC
14,TRBV10-2,TRBJ2-7,NA,NA,CASSESTGRYEQYF,TGCGCCAGCAGTGAGTCAACAGGGCGCTACGAGCAGTACTTC
17,TRBV5-1,TRBJ2-7,TRBD2,many,CASSLRGGGEWTYEQYF,TGCGCCAGCAGCTTGCGGGGCGGGGGGGAATGGACCTACGAGCAGTACTTC
15,TRBV5-6,TRBJ2-5,NA,many,CASLTMATREETQYF,TGTGCCAGCTTAACGATGGCGACTAGGGAGGAGACCCAGTACTTC
15,TRBV12-3/TRBV12-4,TRBJ1-6,NA,few,CASSTGQVLYSPLHF,TGTGCCAGCAGTACCGGCCAAGTTCTATATTCACCCCTCCACTTT
15,TRBV7-2,TRBJ2-7,NA,once,CASSPGGTRSYEQYF,TGTGCCAGCAGTCCTGGAGGGACAAGATCCTACGAGCAGTACTTC
15,TRBV20-1,TRBJ2-7,TRBD2,many,CSARDRGGTFYEQYF,TGCAGTGCTAGAGATCGGGGGGGGACGTTCTACGAGCAGTACTTC
14,TRBV12-3/TRBV12-4,TRBJ2-3,NA,NA,CASSSKLETDTQYF,TGTGCCAGCAGTTCGAAGTTAGAAACAGATACGCAGTATTTT
15,TRBV25-1,TRBJ1-4,NA,NA,CASSGLVQVSEKLFF,TGTGCCAGCAGTGGCCTGGTACAGGTGAGCGAAAAACTGTTTTTT
14,TRBV24-1,TRBJ2-5,NA,many,CATSDFEGRETQYF,TGTGCCACCAGTGATTTCGAGGGCCGGGAGACCCAGTACTTC
15,TRBV6-5,TRBJ2-3,NA,NA,CASRSSRQGAETQYF,TGTGCCAGCAGGTCCTCGCGGCAGGGCGCAGAGACGCAGTATTTT
12,TRBV12-3/TRBV12-4,TRBJ2-5,NA,many,CASSLQGETQYF,TGTGCCAGCAGTTTACAGGGGGAGACCCAGTACTTC
15,TRBV11-3,TRBJ2-3,NA,many,CASSLSSGTADTQYF,TGTGCCAGCAGCCTAAGTAGCGGAACGGCAGATACGCAGTATTTT
17,TRBV20-1,TRBJ1-1,TRBD1,NA,CSAIGGGRQGALTEAFF,TGCAGTGCCATAGGAGGGGGACGACAGGGGGCTCTTACTGAAGCTTTCTTT
15,TRBV18,TRBJ2-5,NA,many,CASSPRLGGRETQYF,TGTGCCAGCTCACCACGTTTAGGGGGGCGAGAGACCCAGTACTTC
16,TRBV7-2,TRBJ1-3,NA,few,CASSLAPIRSGNTIYF,TGTGCCAGCAGCTTAGCTCCGATCCGCTCTGGAAACACCATATATTTT
13,TRBV7-2,TRBJ1-2,NA,many,CASSQQGRRGYTF,TGTGCCAGCAGCCAACAGGGAAGGCGTGGCTACACCTTC
14,TRBV7-2,TRBJ1-1,NA,few,CASSLLSRKGEAFF,TGTGCCAGCAGCTTACTATCCCGGAAGGGTGAAGCTTTCTTT
14,TRBV5-1,TRBJ1-1,NA,few,CASSSQGVNTEAFF,TGCGCCAGCAGCTCACAGGGTGTGAACACTGAAGCTTTCTTT
12,TRBV6-1,TRBJ2-3,TRBD2,few,CASAGGLDTQYF,TGTGCCAGCGCGGGGGGCCTAGATACGCAGTATTTT
13,TRBV6-5,TRBJ2-7,NA,few,CATRAPSSYEQYF,TGTGCCACTCGGGCACCGAGCTCCTACGAGCAGTACTTC
13,TRBV11-3,TRBJ2-2,NA,NA,CASSLVYHGERFF,TGTGCCAGCAGCTTAGTCTACCACGGGGAGCGGTTTTTT
15,TRBV7-8,TRBJ2-7,TRBD2,many,CASSPTGGVWYEQYF,TGTGCCAGCAGCCCCACTGGGGGGGTTTGGTACGAGCAGTACTTC
16,TRBV21-1,TRBJ1-5,NA,few,CASSKGLREVCQPQHF,TGTGCCAGCAGCAAAGGCCTCAGGGAGGTCTGTCAGCCCCAGCATTTT
15,TRBV20-1,TRBJ1-1,TRBD1,NA,CSARGQGWGDTQAFF,TGCAGTGCTAGAGGACAGGGTTGGGGGGACACTCAAGCTTTCTTT
13,TRBV3-1,TRBJ1-2,NA,many,CASSQTRSYGYTF,TGTGCCAGCAGCCAAACCAGGAGCTATGGCTACACCTTC
14,TRBV7-2,TRBJ1-1,NA,NA,CASSLVPGTTEAFF,TGTGCCAGCAGCTTGGTACCAGGGACCACTGAAGCTTTCTTT
13,TRBV6-6,TRBJ2-7,NA,few,CASSNGGRYEQYF,TGTGCCAGCAGTAATGGGGGTCGCTACGAGCAGTACTTC
13,TRBV29-1,TRBJ1-4,NA,many,CSVGRTKNEKLFF,TGCAGCGTTGGAAGGACCAAAAATGAAAAACTGTTTTTT
11,TRBV29-1,TRBJ2-1,NA,NA,CSVGSQETQFF,TGCAGCGTTGGATCCCAAGAGACCCAGTTCTTC
13,TRBV18,TRBJ2-5,NA,many,CASSPGNGETQYF,TGTGCCAGCTCACCTGGAAATGGAGAGACCCAGTACTTC
14,TRBV30,TRBJ2-6,NA,NA,CALSGTAGANVLTF,TGTGCCTTGAGTGGAACAGCTGGGGCCAACGTCCTGACTTTC
14,TRBV3-1,TRBJ2-3,NA,many,CASTRASGTDTQYF,TGTGCCAGTACCCGGGCCTCAGGCACAGATACGCAGTATTTT
16,TRBV6-2/TRBV6-3,TRBJ2-1,NA,many,CASSYDDPRGYNEQFF,TGTGCCAGCAGTTACGACGACCCCCGTGGTTACAATGAGCAGTTCTTC
16,TRBV5-1,TRBJ1-5,TRBD1,NA,CASSLGQGGGNQPQHF,TGCGCCAGCAGCTTGGGACAGGGTGGAGGCAATCAGCCCCAGCATTTT
13,TRBV7-2,TRBJ2-7,NA,NA,CAGSMRRWGEQYF,TGTGCCGGCAGCATGAGACGGTGGGGCGAGCAGTACTTC
15,TRBV20-1,TRBJ2-5,NA,many,CSARVRGTSWETQYF,TGCAGTGCTAGGGTCAGGGGGACTAGTTGGGAGACCCAGTACTTC
17,TRBV6-2/TRBV6-3,TRBJ2-5,TRBD2,many,CASSDPTSGPTRETQYF,TGTGCCAGCAGCGATCCTACTAGCGGTCCCACGAGGGAGACCCAGTACTTC
15,TRBV2,TRBJ2-7,NA,many,CASTIVGTAAYEQYF,TGTGCCAGCACTATCGTAGGAACAGCAGCCTACGAGCAGTACTTC
15,TRBV7-2,TRBJ1-1,NA,NA,CASSLSMGVNTEAFF,TGTGCCAGCAGCTTAAGTATGGGGGTGAACACTGAAGCTTTCTTT